The 13 T cell receptor beta chains below come from one sample, sequenced in a study of T cell responses to AZD1222 COVID-19 vaccine. The repertoire was sequenced with immunoSEQ multiplex PCR; TCRdb's copy has only in-frame clones and lacks some. Counted here are approximately 180,000 clones, 85% to 90% occurring once; the ten biggest clones make up approximately 1.6%. Sequencing used peripheral blood, obtained on day 0 of AZD1222 vaccination. These receptors were collected from an adult in good health.

This chain uses TRBV9 with TRBJ1-5; tentative D call: TRBD1 (5 bases). CDR1 and CDR2 from the germline V gene are SGDLS and YYNGEE. Trimming stripped 4 bases from V and 5 bases from J, with 16 bases between. The CDR3 spans 15 residues. The CDR3 reads CASSQDGASDQPQHF. CDR3 in DNA: TGTGCCAGCAGCCAAGACGGGGCTAGTGATCAGCCCCAGCATTTT. Variable domain in full (rest from reference TRBV9 and TRBJ1-5): DSGVTQTPKHLITATGQRVTLRCSPRSGDLSVYWYQQSLDQGLQFLIQYYNGEERAKGNILERFSAQQFPDLHSELNLSSLELGDSALYFCASSQDGASDQPQHFGDGTRLSIL.

The chain links TRBV19 to TRBJ2-6, with D perhaps assigned TRBD1 or TRBD2 (5 bases each). This CDR3 is built from 16 residues. The ends were cut back, 7 bases at V and 1 base at J, with 14 bases in the middle. CDR1 and CDR2 from the germline V gene are LNHDA and SQIVND (reference sequence). DNA for the CDR3: TGTGCCAGTACCTGGGGGTCTGGTTCTGGGGCCAACGTCCTGACTTTC. Residues: CASTWGSGSGANVLTF. The full variable domain, with the rest looked up from reference TRBV19 and TRBJ2-6, is DGGITQSPKYLFRKEGQNVTLSCEQNLNHDAMYWYRQDPGQGLRLIYYSQIVNDFQKGDIAEGYSVSREKKESFPLTVTSAQKNPTAFYLCASTWGSGSGANVLTFGAGSRLTVL.

This clone was found once. The V call is TRBV20-1, the J call TRBJ2-1; possibly TRBD1 for D (6 bases). Trimming took off 3 bases at V and 0 bases at J, with 15 bases between the two ends. This CDR3 has 16 amino acids. Germline CDR1 is DFQATT and CDR2 is SNEGSKA (reference sequence). CDR3 sequence (DNA): TGCAGTGCTAGTACAGGGCAGGCCAGCTCCTACAATGAGCAGTTCTTC. Its translation is CSASTGQASSYNEQFF.

J is TRBJ1-1 and V is TRBV5-5; D is unclear. V was pared by 4 bases and J by 3 bases, with 10 bases between. Germline V lookup: CDR1 SGHKS, CDR2 YYEKEE (reference sequence). The CDR3 sequence is 13 residues long. CDR3 bases: TGTGCCAGCAGCCCGGGCGCGGACACTGAAGCTTTCTTT. It codes for CASSPGADTEAFF.

A remark on this clone: One end of the junction varies from germline; a read error may be responsible. V gene TRBV11-2 combines with J gene TRBJ2-5, with 8 bases fitting TRBD1. CDR3 length: 13 residues. Germline assignment: CDR1 SGHAT and CDR2 FQNNGV. The CDR3 DNA reads as TGTGCCAGCAGCTTAGAAGCACAGGGGGGCCCCCACTTC. Amino acids: CASSLEAQGGPHF.

This chain connects TRBV28 to TRBJ2-4; D possibly uses TRBD1 or TRBD2 (5 bases each). Germline V gives CDR1 MDHEN, CDR2 SYDVKM. This CDR3 is built from 12 residues. V lost 2 bases and J 6 bases, leaving 5 bases between the germline ends. The CDR3, as DNA: TGTGCCAGCAGTTTAGGGGGAAACATTCAGTACTTC. This sequence encodes CASSLGGNIQYF.

The chain links TRBV3-1 (or the pseudogene TRBV3-2) to TRBJ1-5, with no clear D. CDR1 and CDR2 (germline): LGHDT, YNNKEL (reference sequence). The CDR3 totals 17 residues. The germline V and J ends were trimmed by 1 base and 0 bases, with 13 bases remaining between them. CDR3 sequence (DNA): TGTGCCAGCAGCCAAGGTAAATTAGAATATAGCAATCAGCCCCAGCATTTT. Protein sequence: CASSQGKLEYSNQPQHF.

In DNA, the CDR3 is TGTGCCAGCAGGTACACGGAAAGCTACGAGCAGTACTTC. It is translated as CASRYTESYEQYF. J is TRBJ2-7 and V is TRBV27, with D uncertain. CDR1 is MNHEY and CDR2 is SMNVEV in the germline V gene (reference sequence). Trimming pared 6 bases from V and 3 bases from J, leaving 12 bases between. There are 13 residues in the CDR3.

The rearrangement joins TRBV14 to TRBJ1-1; D call uncertain. Between the trimmed V and J ends, which lost 5 bases and 0 bases, there was a span of 19 bases. CDR3 size: 17 residues. The germline V gene has CDR1 SGHDN and CDR2 FVKESK. The CDR3, as DNA: TGTGCCAGCAGCAAAGGACTGGGAACTTTGATGAACACTGAAGCTTTCTTT. Its translation: CASSKGLGTLMNTEAFF.

This clone has more than one count but fewer than ten. The chain is built from TRBV19 and TRBJ2-1, with D perhaps TRBD2 (5 bases). The CDR3 has 12 residues. The germline V gene encodes CDR1 LNHDA and CDR2 SQIVND (reference sequence). With 4 bases removed from V and 9 bases from J, the gap between germline ends came to 10 bases. The CDR3 DNA is TGTGCCAGTAGTACAGTTCGGGGTGAGCAGTTCTTC. This gives the protein CASSTVRGEQFF.

The chain links TRBV10-3 to TRBJ2-1; 8 bases are shared with TRBD2. Per the germline V gene, CDR1 is ENHRY and CDR2 is SYGVKD. The V segment lost 0 bases and the J segment 7 bases; nucleotides outside the gene matches: 11. The CDR3 extends over 17 amino acids. CDR3 sequence: CAISESSGGAVLNEQFF. CDR3 DNA sequence: TGTGCCATCAGTGAGTCGTCCGGGGGGGCCGTCTTGAATGAGCAGTTCTTC.

As regards this clone: Within the sample, other DNA sequences also encode this same CDR3. The genes are TRBV14 and TRBJ1-1; a weak D match, TRBD1 (5 bases). Per the germline V gene, CDR1 is SGHDN and CDR2 is FVKESK. There are 13 residues in the CDR3. V was shortened by 3 bases and J by 5 bases, with 10 bases between the two germline ends. CDR3 protein: CASSQGRVTEAFF. The DNA of the CDR3 is TGTGCCAGCAGCCAGGGGCGGGTGACTGAAGCTTTCTTT.

The rearrangement links TRBV28 to TRBJ1-2; TRBD1 matches 12 bases. J lost 8 bases, V lost 5 bases, and 12 bases had no gene match. Per the germline V gene, CDR1 is MDHEN and CDR2 is SYDVKM. There are 16 residues in the CDR3. The CDR3 sequence: CASSRGTGGFSRGYTF. CDR3 sequence (DNA): TGTGCCAGCAGTCGAGGGACAGGGGGCTTTTCTAGGGGCTACACCTTC.